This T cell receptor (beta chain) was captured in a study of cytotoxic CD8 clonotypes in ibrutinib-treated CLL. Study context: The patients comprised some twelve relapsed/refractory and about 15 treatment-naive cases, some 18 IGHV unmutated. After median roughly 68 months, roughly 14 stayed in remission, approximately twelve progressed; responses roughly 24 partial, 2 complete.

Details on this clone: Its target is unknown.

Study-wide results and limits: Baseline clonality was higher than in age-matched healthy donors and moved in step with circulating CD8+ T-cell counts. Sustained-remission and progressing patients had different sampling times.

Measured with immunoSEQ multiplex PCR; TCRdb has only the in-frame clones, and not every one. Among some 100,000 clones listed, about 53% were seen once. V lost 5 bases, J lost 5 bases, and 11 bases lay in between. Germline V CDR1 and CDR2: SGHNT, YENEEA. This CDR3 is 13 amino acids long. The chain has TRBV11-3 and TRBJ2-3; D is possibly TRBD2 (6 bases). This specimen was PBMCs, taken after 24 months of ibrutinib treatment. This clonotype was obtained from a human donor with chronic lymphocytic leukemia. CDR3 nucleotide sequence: TGTGCCAGCAGCCTCGGGACTCGAGATACGCAGTATTTT. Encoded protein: CASSLGTRDTQYF.